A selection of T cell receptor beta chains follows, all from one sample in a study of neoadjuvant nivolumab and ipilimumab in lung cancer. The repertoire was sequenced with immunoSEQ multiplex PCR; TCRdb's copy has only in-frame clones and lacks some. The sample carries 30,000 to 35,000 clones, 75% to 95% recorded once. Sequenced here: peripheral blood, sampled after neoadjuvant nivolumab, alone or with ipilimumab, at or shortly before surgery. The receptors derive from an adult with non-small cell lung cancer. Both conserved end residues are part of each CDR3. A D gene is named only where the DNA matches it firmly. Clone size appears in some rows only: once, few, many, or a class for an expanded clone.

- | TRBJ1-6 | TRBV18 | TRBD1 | CASSSGTGGMVYNSPLHF | TGTGCCAGCTCTTCCGGGACAGGTGGTATGGTCTATAATTCACCCCTCCACTTT
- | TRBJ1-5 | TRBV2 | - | CASSWGRGDQPQHF | TGTGCCAGCAGCTGGGGAAGGGGGGATCAGCCCCAGCATTTT
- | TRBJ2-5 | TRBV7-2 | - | CASSPTQETQYF | TGTGCCAGCAGCCCAACTCAAGAGACCCAGTACTTC
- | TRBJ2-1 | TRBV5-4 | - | CASSSLYNEQFF | TGTGCCAGCAGCTCTTTATACAATGAGCAGTTCTTC
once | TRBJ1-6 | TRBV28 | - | CASSLVGAGQSPLHF | TGTGCCAGCAGTTTAGTCGGAGCGGGTCAGTCACCCCTCCACTTT
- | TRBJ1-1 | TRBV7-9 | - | CASSSITANTEAFF | TGTGCCAGCAGCTCCATTACAGCGAACACTGAAGCTTTCTTT
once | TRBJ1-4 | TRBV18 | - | CASSTQVNEKLFF | TGTGCCAGCTCAACACAGGTTAATGAAAAACTGTTTTTT
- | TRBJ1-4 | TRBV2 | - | CASMIDTTNEKLFF | TGTGCCAGCATGATTGACACAACTAATGAAAAACTGTTTTTT
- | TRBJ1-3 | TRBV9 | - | CASSVTTVGNTIYF | TGTGCCAGCAGCGTGACTACGGTTGGAAACACCATATATTTT
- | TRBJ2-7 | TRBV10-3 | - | CAISPGFYEQYF | TGTGCCATCAGCCCAGGGTTCTACGAGCAGTACTTC
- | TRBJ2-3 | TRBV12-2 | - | CASRHQVASWSSTDTQYF | TGTGCAAGTCGCCACCAGGTGGCCAGTTGGTCGAGCACAGATACGCAGTATTTT
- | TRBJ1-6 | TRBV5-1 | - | CASRRGYIDNSPLHF | TGCGCCAGCAGAAGGGGATACATCGATAATTCACCCCTCCACTTT
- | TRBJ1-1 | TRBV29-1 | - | CSVEAFNGRSDTEAFF | TGCAGCGTTGAAGCCTTCAATGGGCGTTCGGACACTGAAGCTTTCTTT
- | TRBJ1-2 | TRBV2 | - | CASSAGGGRGYTF | TGTGCCAGCAGTGCCGGGGGGGGTCGGGGCTACACCTTC
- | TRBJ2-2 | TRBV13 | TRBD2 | CASRNSGGAVGELFF | TGTGCCAGCAGGAATAGCGGGGGGGCCGTCGGGGAGCTGTTTTTT
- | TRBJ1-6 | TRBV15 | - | CATSLRGPNSPLHF | TGTGCCACCAGCCTCCGGGGCCCTAATTCACCCCTCCACTTT
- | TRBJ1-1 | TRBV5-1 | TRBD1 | CASSTGTENTEAFF | TGCGCCAGCAGCACGGGGACAGAGAACACTGAAGCTTTCTTT
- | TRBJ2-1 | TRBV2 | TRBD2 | CASSVRNGGDHNEQFF | TGTGCCAGCAGTGTGAGGAACGGGGGGGACCACAATGAGCAGTTCTTC
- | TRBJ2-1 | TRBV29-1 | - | CSASAAGQGGQFF | TGCAGCGCCAGCGCGGCCGGGCAGGGTGGGCAGTTCTTC
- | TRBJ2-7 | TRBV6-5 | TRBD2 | CASSKSGGGSYEQYF | TGTGCCAGCAGCAAATCGGGAGGCGGGAGCTACGAGCAGTACTTC
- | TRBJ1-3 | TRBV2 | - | CASSVETSNTIYF | TGTGCCAGCAGTGTTGAGACGTCAAACACCATATATTTT
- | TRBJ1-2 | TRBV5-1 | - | CASSLGGGGDYGYTF | TGCGCCAGCAGCTTGGGCGGTGGGGGAGACTATGGCTACACCTTC
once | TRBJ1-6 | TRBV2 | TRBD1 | CASRQGENNSPLHF | TGTGCCAGCCGACAGGGAGAAAATAATTCACCCCTCCACTTT
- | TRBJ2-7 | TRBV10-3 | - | CAISENYEQYF | TGTGCCATCAGTGAAAATTACGAGCAGTACTTC
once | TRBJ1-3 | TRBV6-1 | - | CAGSLSGNTIYF | TGTGCCGGCAGTCTCTCTGGAAACACCATATATTTT
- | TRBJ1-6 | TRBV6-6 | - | CASSYEGGLVPLHF | TGTGCCAGCAGTTACGAGGGGGGGCTAGTACCCCTCCACTTT
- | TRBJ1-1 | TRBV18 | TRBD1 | CASSPGTGEEAFF | TGTGCCAGCTCACCTGGGACAGGAGAAGAAGCTTTCTTT
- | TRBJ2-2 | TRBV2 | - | CASSADRTGELFF | TGTGCCAGCAGTGCTGACAGAACCGGGGAGCTGTTTTTT
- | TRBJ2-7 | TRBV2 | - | CASRVENEQYF | TGTGCCAGCAGGGTCGAGAACGAGCAGTACTTC
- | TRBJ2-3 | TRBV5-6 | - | CASSLAVLEAQYF | TGTGCCAGCAGCTTGGCGGTCCTAGAGGCGCAGTATTTT
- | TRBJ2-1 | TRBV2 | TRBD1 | CASRKWGTGTGNYNEQFF | TGTGCCAGCAGGAAGTGGGGGACCGGGACAGGCAACTACAATGAGCAGTTCTTC